This is a list of T cell receptor beta chains from one sample in a study of OX40 agonist ivuxolimab in advanced cancers. Some clones are missing from TCRdb's copy, which holds only in-frame ones; the method was immunoSEQ multiplex PCR. The sample shows roughly 56,000 clones, about 84% of them seen only once. Specimen: CD4+ or CD8+ T cells sorted from blood, collected in a trial of the OX40 agonist ivuxolimab. Every receptor here comes from an adult with an advanced solid tumor such as melanoma, head and neck, liver or kidney cancer. The CDR3 runs from the conserved cysteine through the conserved F or W.

v_call: TRBV7-2
j_call: TRBJ2-7
cdr3_aa: CASSSGDSKEQYF

v_call: TRBV7-2
j_call: TRBJ2-7
cdr3_aa: CASSLEGRGHEQYF

v_call: TRBV19
j_call: TRBJ2-7
cdr3_aa: CATLQPGTSYEQYF

v_call: TRBV7-9
j_call: TRBJ2-7
cdr3_aa: CASSPLNYEQYF

v_call: TRBV7-9
j_call: TRBJ2-5
cdr3_aa: CASRNQMGQETQYF

v_call: TRBV9
j_call: TRBJ1-4
cdr3_aa: CASSTDEGQGLGKLFF

v_call: TRBV2
j_call: TRBJ2-2
cdr3_aa: CASSEAGLTGELFF

v_call: TRBV7-9
j_call: TRBJ2-3
cdr3_aa: CASSIAGGQADTQYF

v_call: TRBV19
j_call: TRBJ2-1
cdr3_aa: CASSIMWDNEQFF

v_call: TRBV27
j_call: TRBJ2-7
cdr3_aa: CASSFELAGTYEQYF

v_call: TRBV5-1
j_call: TRBJ2-3
cdr3_aa: CASIRGGPTDTQYF

v_call: TRBV9
j_call: TRBJ2-2
cdr3_aa: CASRGVVTGELFF

v_call: TRBV19
j_call: TRBJ2-1
cdr3_aa: CASSNGRGQFF

v_call: TRBV12-5
j_call: TRBJ1-2
cdr3_aa: CASGSLGGAPNYGYTF

v_call: TRBV5-8
j_call: TRBJ2-7
cdr3_aa: CASSLSNFYEQYF

v_call: TRBV5-6
j_call: TRBJ1-2
cdr3_aa: CASSTYRDRVYGYTF

v_call: TRBV29-1
j_call: TRBJ1-2
cdr3_aa: CSVSRDGGGYTF

v_call: TRBV7-3
j_call: TRBJ1-6
cdr3_aa: CASSLLWNSPLHF

v_call: TRBV4-3
j_call: TRBJ1-6
cdr3_aa: CASSQESSPNSPLHF

v_call: TRBV6-4
j_call: TRBJ2-3
cdr3_aa: CASSTGTGSPPDTQYF

v_call: TRBV14
j_call: TRBJ2-5
cdr3_aa: CASSRGRLAGGSETQYF

v_call: TRBV30
j_call: TRBJ1-6
cdr3_aa: CAWSRQGDSPLHF

v_call: TRBV9
j_call: TRBJ1-2
cdr3_aa: CASSPKGFTFYGYTF

v_call: TRBV19
j_call: TRBJ1-5
cdr3_aa: CASRRSGGESNQPQHF

v_call: TRBV4-2
j_call: TRBJ1-6
cdr3_aa: CASSQESSGRNSPLHF

v_call: TRBV7-9
j_call: TRBJ1-5
cdr3_aa: CASSFGSNQPQHF

v_call: TRBV15
j_call: TRBJ1-2
cdr3_aa: CATSRAYSTNYGYTF

v_call: TRBV6-5
j_call: TRBJ2-4
cdr3_aa: CASSEAGTENIQYF

v_call: TRBV6-1
j_call: TRBJ1-4
cdr3_aa: CASSERLGPEKLFF

v_call: TRBV18
j_call: TRBJ2-2
cdr3_aa: CASSQSRGVDTGELFF

v_call: TRBV9
j_call: TRBJ1-6
cdr3_aa: CASSVAGALGNSPLHF

v_call: TRBV5-8
j_call: TRBJ2-7
cdr3_aa: CASSLYGVLGYEQYF

v_call: TRBV10-3
j_call: TRBJ2-3
cdr3_aa: CAIRGGLRTDTQYF

v_call: TRBV19
j_call: TRBJ2-1
cdr3_aa: CASNPGGAGVNEQFF

v_call: TRBV5-6
j_call: TRBJ1-4
cdr3_aa: CASSLTGSEKLFF

v_call: TRBV28
j_call: TRBJ2-7
cdr3_aa: CASSYRLRSDEQYF

v_call: TRBV2
j_call: TRBJ1-1
cdr3_aa: CASSDPTIDGKNTEAFF

v_call: TRBV7-9
j_call: TRBJ2-7
cdr3_aa: CASSLGTSSGYEQYF

v_call: TRBV7-2
j_call: TRBJ1-6
cdr3_aa: CASSLGSRPDRNPLHF

v_call: TRBV6-1
j_call: TRBJ2-7
cdr3_aa: CATTSLHYEQYF

v_call: TRBV4-3
j_call: TRBJ2-7
cdr3_aa: CASSQGPYEQYF

v_call: TRBV5-5
j_call: TRBJ1-2
cdr3_aa: CASSSTGGYGYTF

v_call: TRBV19
j_call: TRBJ2-1
cdr3_aa: CASSPPSGGPRNEQFF

v_call: TRBV5-1
j_call: TRBJ2-7
cdr3_aa: CASSVLLAGGPYEQYF

v_call: TRBV7-9
j_call: TRBJ2-2
cdr3_aa: CASSYGTETGELFF

v_call: TRBV7-2
j_call: TRBJ1-2
cdr3_aa: CASSPRQRLNYGYTF

v_call: TRBV14
j_call: TRBJ2-3
cdr3_aa: CASSQEHLLRGTQYF

v_call: TRBV5-1
j_call: TRBJ1-2
cdr3_aa: CASSLPAVRSGYTF

v_call: TRBV7-3
j_call: TRBJ2-4
cdr3_aa: CASSLGLENIQYF

v_call: TRBV7-9
j_call: TRBJ2-7
cdr3_aa: CASSLGQSHDEQYF

v_call: TRBV30
j_call: TRBJ1-1
cdr3_aa: CAWSHIRTGLNTEAFF

v_call: TRBV7-2
j_call: TRBJ1-2
cdr3_aa: CASSLDTGVGTF

v_call: TRBV6-1
j_call: TRBJ1-5
cdr3_aa: CASSERRGAYQPQHF

v_call: TRBV19
j_call: TRBJ2-7
cdr3_aa: CASSINGYEQYF

v_call: TRBV4-2
j_call: TRBJ2-7
cdr3_aa: CASSQDIGGEQYF

v_call: TRBV5-1
j_call: TRBJ1-6
cdr3_aa: CASSFYRESPLHF

v_call: TRBV9
j_call: TRBJ2-7
cdr3_aa: CASSGDRVPYEQYF